This T cell receptor (beta chain) originates from a study of T cells in Graves' hyperthyroidism and ophthalmopathy. RNA transcripts yielded amplified TCR beta CDR3 regions. The HTBI primer set drove a first-round RT-PCR of the TCR CDR3. One entry per CDR3 protein results from TCRdb running MiXCR on the multiplex PCR reads. The sample shows under 800,000 distinct CDR3 sequences, approximately 14% of them seen only once. This clonotype was picked up a small number of times. Its specificity is not known. Looked up from germline, CDR1 is LNHDA and CDR2 is SQIVND (reference sequence). Trimming cost V 9 bases and J 8 bases, with 19 bases left between them. The CDR3 extends over 13 amino acids. Study results and caveats: A model of 13 V-J pairs discriminated ophthalmopathy from stable hyperthyroidism.

An absence of ophthalmopathy progression within 18 months meant stable Graves' hyperthyroidism. Out of approximately 10 ml of fresh peripheral blood came the PBMCs. The receptor was derived from a woman under 30 with Graves' hyperthyroidism. This rearrangement joins TRBV19 to TRBJ1-2, with D perhaps TRBD1 (5 bases). The specimen was blood. The CDR3 loop is CASLRRGAGGYTF. The CDR3 nucleotides read TGTGCCAGCCTCCGGAGGGGAGCGGGAGGCTACACCTTC.